What follows are 29 T cell receptor beta chains derived from one specimen sequenced in a study of T cell repertoires in cytomegalovirus infection (dated by TCRdb to the late 2010s). TCRdb records Illumina HiSeq 1500 as the sequencer. Using fastp at Q25 and MiXCR, TCRdb reprocessed the public reads and kept productive beta chains. Rows with a matching CDR3 protein are joined into one entry that keeps the most common DNA and genes. Within this sample are just under 300,000 distinct CDR3 sequences, with about 8.8% of them counted one time only. The ten largest make up 2% to 3% of the sample. The sample comprised PBMCs. The receptors stem from a human donor in good health (CMV status not recorded). Some clones in this sample may be carry-over from other donors' samples.

This clonotype was recorded at least ten times. The chain uses TRBV12-3 or TRBV12-4 and TRBJ1-4; TRBD1 aligns across 7 bases. The CDR3 loop spans 15 amino acids. The V and J ends lost 1 base and 6 bases, in that order; junction bases with no gene match: 5. The CDR3 spells CASSLETGWDEKLFF. DNA for the CDR3: TGTGCCAGCAGTTTAGAGACAGGGTGGGATGAAAAACTGTTTTTT.

At least ten counts were recorded for this clonotype. V is TRBV7-6 and J is TRBJ2-5, with D unresolved. Per germline, CDR1 SGHVS and CDR2 FNYEAQ. This CDR3 is built from 11 residues. V lost 4 bases and J 5 bases, leaving 5 bases between the germline ends. CDR3 bases: TGTGCCAGCAGCTCCCCCGAGACCCAGTACTTC. Encoded protein: CASSSPETQYF.

CDR3 region: CSATIGGAVDTQYF. CDR3 nucleotide sequence: TGCAGTGCTACGATAGGGGGCGCGGTAGATACGCAGTATTTT. The chain uses TRBV20-1 and TRBJ2-3, with 7 bases that match TRBD1. Unmatched junction bases numbered 9, after V lost 4 bases and J lost 5 bases. This CDR3 has 14 amino acids. Germline V CDR1 and CDR2: DFQATT, SNEGSKA (reference sequence).

The genes are TRBV2 and TRBJ2-7; a possible D gene is TRBD1 (5 bases). Germline V CDR1 and CDR2: SNHLY, FYNNEI. The germline V and J ends were trimmed by 3 bases and 0 bases, with 12 bases remaining between them. The CDR3 extends over 15 amino acids. CDR3 DNA sequence: TGTGCCAGCAGTGAGGTACAGGCCTCCTCCTACGAGCAGTACGTC. It is translated as CASSEVQASSYEQYV.

This clonotype has at least ten counts. The V call is TRBV7-6, the J call TRBJ2-5; 11 bases map to TRBD2. V was pared by 2 bases and J by 5 bases, with 16 bases of the junction left unmatched. The germline gives CDR1 SGHVS, CDR2 FNYEAQ. This CDR3 contains 19 residues. This CDR3 reads CASSLLSGSSGGARETQYF. CDR3 nucleotide sequence: TGTGCCAGCAGCTTACTCTCCGGGAGTAGCGGGGGGGCCCGGGAGACCCAGTACTTC.

Ten or more counts support this clonotype. This sequence joins TRBV20-1 and TRBJ2-5, with TRBD1 matching over 9 bases. V was pared by 5 bases and J by 5 bases, with 15 bases of the junction left unmatched. CDR3 length equals 16 residues. In germline, CDR1 is DFQATT, CDR2 SNEGSKA (reference sequence). The CDR3 here is CSAAVPGTGSGETQYF. The CDR3 DNA reads TGCAGTGCTGCTGTCCCCGGGACAGGGAGTGGGGAGACCCAGTACTTC.

This clonotype was seen at least ten times. The CDR3 loop reads CASSYADRPTEAFF. CDR3 DNA: TGTGCCAGCAGTTATGCAGACAGACCCACTGAAGCTTTCTTT. The V gene is TRBV27, the J gene TRBJ1-1; a possible D gene is TRBD1 (5 bases). The CDR3 sequence is 14 residues long. Trimming shortened V by 4 bases and J by 4 bases, and 13 bases separated the two germline ends. Germline V CDR1 and CDR2: MNHEY, SMNVEV (reference sequence).

This clonotype came up a few times. The genes are TRBV20-1 and TRBJ2-5; possibly TRBD1 for D (6 bases). This CDR3 contains 14 residues. V lost 0 bases and J 4 bases, leaving 12 bases between the germline ends. Germline-derived CDR1 and CDR2 are DFQATT and SNEGSKA (reference sequence). CDR3 sequence: CSARDPQGIETQYF. The CDR3 DNA reads TGCAGTGCTAGAGATCCACAGGGTATAGAGACCCAGTACTTC.

This clonotype was picked up a small number of times. The V call is TRBV20-1, the J call TRBJ2-1; D call uncertain. CDR3 length: 13 amino acids. The germline V and J ends were trimmed by 3 bases and 3 bases, with 9 bases remaining between them. CDR1 and CDR2 from the germline V gene are DFQATT and SNEGSKA (reference sequence). As DNA, the CDR3 is TGCAGTGCTAGTTCGCTAGGCTACAATGAGCAGTTCTTC. Amino acid sequence: CSASSLGYNEQFF.

This clonotype was seen a few times. The CDR3 DNA reads TGCAGCGTTGGTAGCGGGCTCGGCTACACCTTC. It translates to CSVGSGLGYTF. The chain carries TRBV29-1 and TRBJ1-2, with unresolved D. Germline CDR1 reads SQVTM; CDR2 reads ANQGSEA. There are 11 residues in the CDR3. V was cut by 4 bases and J by 8 bases, with 11 bases left in between.

This clonotype was counted many times. The genes are TRBV7-9 and TRBJ2-1; no firm D call. The CDR3 is made up of 11 amino acids. Germline V gene sequence: CDR1 SEHNR, CDR2 FQNEAQ (reference sequence). V was shortened by 1 base and J by 8 bases, with 3 bases between the two germline ends. The CDR3 sequence is CASSLEDEQFF. In DNA, the CDR3 is TGTGCCAGCAGCTTAGAAGATGAGCAGTTCTTC.

In its sample, this clonotype was seen many times. This chain joins TRBV10-3 and TRBJ2-1; 7 bases align to TRBD2. Germline V gives CDR1 ENHRY, CDR2 SYGVKD. The CDR3 is 13 residues long. V was pared by 6 bases and J by 9 bases, with 8 bases of the junction left unmatched. CDR3 in DNA: TGTGCCATCAGCCAAGGGGAGGGTGGTGAGCAGTTCTTC. This encodes CAISQGEGGEQFF.

This clonotype has ten or more counts. The rearrangement joins TRBV7-2 to TRBJ2-1; 10 bases align to TRBD2. The CDR3 is made up of 16 amino acids. CDR1 is SGHTA, CDR2 FQGNSA, per germline. V lost 5 bases to trimming and J lost 8 bases; unmatched junction nucleotides: 12. The DNA of the CDR3 is TGTGCCAGCAGCCCTACCCCAGCGGGGGGGAGGGATGAGCAGTTCTTC. Its translation is CASSPTPAGGRDEQFF.

This clonotype has a count of ten or more. This chain links TRBV7-6 with TRBJ2-6; D gene uncertain. The CDR3 extends over 16 amino acids. Germline CDR1 and CDR2: SGHVS and FNYEAQ. The V end lost 4 bases, the J end lost 2 bases, and 12 bases lay between the germline ends. The CDR3 loop reads CASSSWISAGANVLTF. CDR3 sequence (DNA): TGTGCCAGCAGCTCCTGGATCTCGGCTGGGGCCAACGTCCTGACTTTC.

Of note for this clonotype: This may come from a read error, since a much larger clone is one base off. Likely a read error: the CDR3 ends without its conserved phenylalanine or tryptophan. The chain links TRBV3-1 to TRBJ2-1; D is tentatively TRBD1 or TRBD2 (5 bases each). The germline gives CDR1 LGHDT, CDR2 YNNKEL (reference sequence). The CDR3 has 14 amino acids. Trimming removed 3 bases from V and 5 bases from J, with 11 bases in between. As DNA, the CDR3 is TGTGCCAGCAGCCACGGGACGGCTAACAATGAGCAGTTCCTC. Amino acid sequence: CASSHGTANNEQFL.

This clonotype was detected ten times or more. The J gene is TRBJ2-6, the V gene TRBV7-2; D call uncertain. This CDR3 region has 15 residues. Germline assignment: CDR1 SGHTA and CDR2 FQGNSA. With 8 bases removed from V and 0 bases from J, the gap between germline ends came to 11 bases. The chain's CDR3 is CASQDVSSGANVLTF. The CDR3 coding sequence is TGTGCCAGCCAGGACGTCAGCTCTGGGGCCAACGTCCTGACTTTC.

This clonotype has at least ten counts. This sequence joins TRBV6-6 and TRBJ1-1; D might be TRBD1 (6 bases). This CDR3 spans 14 amino acids. Trimming removed 5 bases at V and 1 base at J, with 11 bases between. Germline CDR1 and CDR2: MNHNY and SVGAGI (reference sequence). The CDR3 is CASSLLQGNTEAFF. The DNA of the CDR3 is TGTGCCAGCAGTCTCCTACAGGGGAACACTGAAGCTTTCTTT.

The sample holds a few counts of this clonotype. The chain has TRBV6-5 and TRBJ2-6; D gene ambiguous. Trimming removed 2 bases at V and 2 bases at J, with 7 bases between. The CDR3 length is 15 residues. The germline V gene has CDR1 MNHEY and CDR2 SVGAGI. The CDR3 bases are TGTGCCAGCAGTTACATTCGTCCTGGGGCCAACGTCCTGACTTTC. Amino acid sequence: CASSYIRPGANVLTF.

This chain links TRBV11-2 with TRBJ2-7, with D perhaps matching TRBD1 or TRBD2 (5 bases each). This CDR3 has 13 residues. Germline V gives CDR1 SGHAT, CDR2 FQNNGV. Deletions cut 5 bases from V and 2 bases from J, with 10 bases between. CDR3 sequence: CASSQGRTYEQYF. In DNA, the CDR3 is TGTGCCAGCAGCCAGGGACGGACCTACGAGCAGTACTTC.

This clonotype was seen repeatedly, ten times or more. V is TRBV14 and J is TRBJ2-3; 9 nucleotides line up with TRBD2. Unmatched junction bases numbered 14, after V lost 5 bases and J lost 2 bases. The CDR3 runs to 18 residues. Germline CDR1 SGHDN, CDR2 FVKESK. CDR3 bases: TGTGCCAGCAGCGCTCGAGCGGGGGGCCAGACAACCACAGATACGCAGTATTTT. This codes for CASSARAGGQTTTDTQYF.

This sequence joins TRBV4-1 and TRBJ1-1, with D hard to call. This CDR3 region has 14 residues. The germline V gene has CDR1 MGHRA and CDR2 YSYEKL. V lost 3 bases and J 0 bases, leaving 8 bases between the germline ends. In DNA, the CDR3 is TGCGCCAGCAGCCATGGACCCTTGAACACTGAAGCTTTCTTT. It encodes CASSHGPLNTEAFF.

The CDR3 sequence: CASSFKSSTDTQYF. The CDR3 bases are TGCGCCAGCAGCTTCAAATCTAGCACAGATACGCAGTATTTT. This rearrangement joins TRBV5-1 to TRBJ2-3; no clear D. Trimming stripped 2 bases from V and 0 bases from J, with 7 bases between. CDR3 length: 14 amino acids. Germline V gene data show CDR1 as SGHRS and CDR2 as YFSETQ.

This clonotype occurred many times. V and J are TRBV28 and TRBJ2-7, with D tentatively TRBD1 (8 bases). Trimming cost V 5 bases and J 3 bases, with 14 bases left between them. The CDR3 consists of 14 residues. Per the germline V gene, CDR1 is MDHEN and CDR2 is SYDVKM. CDR3 amino acids: CASSQTGDYYEQYV. As DNA, the CDR3 is TGTGCCAGCAGTCAGACAGGGGACTACTACGAGCAGTACGTC.

This clonotype was observed many times. The genes are TRBV6-1 and TRBJ2-7, with D unresolved. Between the trimmed V and J ends, which lost 10 bases and 3 bases, there was a span of 13 bases. Germline assignment: CDR1 MNHNS and CDR2 SASEGT. The CDR3 contains 12 residues. CDR3 DNA sequence: TGTGCCACCTACCCGGGTATCTACGAGCAGTACTTC. The encoded protein is CATYPGIYEQYF.

Many counts were recorded for this clonotype. This chain connects TRBV23-1 to TRBJ2-7, with D unclear. TRBV23-1 is designated an ORF whose function remains uncertain. The CDR3 extends over 17 amino acids. Trimming shortened V by 0 bases and J by 3 bases, and 18 bases separated the two germline ends. The CDR3: CASSQSPEGPPVYEQYV. The CDR3 DNA follows: TGCGCCAGCAGTCAATCCCCTGAAGGTCCTCCGGTCTACGAGCAGTACGTC.

Ten or more counts support this clonotype. The chain is built from TRBV7-9 and TRBJ2-5; D gene uncertain. Trimming took off 3 bases at V and 5 bases at J, with 7 bases between the two ends. CDR3 size: 12 residues. Germline assignment: CDR1 SEHNR and CDR2 FQNEAQ (reference sequence). The CDR3 DNA sequence: TGTGCCAGCAGCTTCCTTAGGGAGACCCAGTACTTC. Protein: CASSFLRETQYF. The whole variable domain, filled in from reference TRBV7-9 and TRBJ2-5, reads DTGVSQNPRHKITKRGQNVTFRCDPISEHNRLYWYRQTLGQGPEFLTYFQNEAQLEKSRLLSDRFSAERPKGSFSTLEIQRTEQGDSAMYLCASSFLRETQYFGPGTRLLVL.

This clonotype has at least ten counts. Sequence at one end of the junction differs from germline and may be a read error. The gene calls are TRBV7-7 and TRBJ2-5; 10 positions agree with TRBD2. This CDR3 has 15 residues. Germline CDR1 reads SSHAT; CDR2 reads FNYEAQ (reference sequence). The CDR3 here is CASSASGGAGETQYF. CDR3 in DNA: TGTGCTAGCAGCGCCAGCGGGGGGGCCGGAGAGACCCAGTACTTC. Full variable domain (outside the CDR3, taken from reference TRBV7-7 and TRBJ2-5): GAGVSQSPRYKVTKRGQDVTLRCDPISSHATLYWYQQALGQGPEFLTYFNYEAQPDKSGLPSDRFSAERPEGSISTLTIQRTEQRDSAMYRCASSASGGAGETQYFGPGTRLLVL.

This clonotype appeared a few times. This chain joins TRBV2 and TRBJ2-1; a possible D gene is TRBD2 (5 bases). The V and J ends lost 8 bases and 5 bases respectively, with 19 bases between them. CDR3 length equals 15 residues. In germline, CDR1 is SNHLY, CDR2 FYNNEI. CDR3 nucleotides: TGTGCCAGCTCTGTAGCGTGGACGGGGAACAATGAGCAGTTCTTC. It translates to CASSVAWTGNNEQFF.

This clonotype was seen many times. The chain joins TRBV7-3 to TRBJ2-1; D not certain. The CDR3 spans 13 residues. Germline loops: CDR1 SGHTA, CDR2 FQGTGA. Trimming pared 2 bases from V and 8 bases from J, leaving 10 bases between. This CDR3 is CASSLSPAYEQFF. The CDR3 nucleotides read TGTGCCAGCAGCTTATCCCCCGCATATGAGCAGTTCTTC.